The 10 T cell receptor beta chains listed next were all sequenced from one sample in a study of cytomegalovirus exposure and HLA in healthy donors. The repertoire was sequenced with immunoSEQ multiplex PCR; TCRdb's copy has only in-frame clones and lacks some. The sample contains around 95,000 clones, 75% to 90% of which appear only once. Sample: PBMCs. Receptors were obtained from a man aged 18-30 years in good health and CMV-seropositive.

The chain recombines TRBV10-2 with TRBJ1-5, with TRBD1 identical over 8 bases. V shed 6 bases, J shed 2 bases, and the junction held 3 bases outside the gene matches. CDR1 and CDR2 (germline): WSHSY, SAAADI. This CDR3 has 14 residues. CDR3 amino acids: CASSMDRGNQPQHF. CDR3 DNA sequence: TGCGCCAGCAGCATGGACAGGGGCAATCAGCCCCAGCATTTT.

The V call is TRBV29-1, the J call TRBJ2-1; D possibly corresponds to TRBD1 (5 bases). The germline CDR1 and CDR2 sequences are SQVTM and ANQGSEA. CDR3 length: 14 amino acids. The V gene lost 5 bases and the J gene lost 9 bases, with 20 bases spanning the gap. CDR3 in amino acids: CSVKQGQVMPEQFF. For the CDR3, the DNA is TGCAGCGTTAAGCAGGGTCAGGTGATGCCTGAGCAGTTCTTC.

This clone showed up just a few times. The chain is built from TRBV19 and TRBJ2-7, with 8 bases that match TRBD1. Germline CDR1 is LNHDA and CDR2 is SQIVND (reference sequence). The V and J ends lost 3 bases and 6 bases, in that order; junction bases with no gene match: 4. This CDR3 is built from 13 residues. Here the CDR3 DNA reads TGTGCCAGTAGTATCGGGACAGGAAGCGAGCAGTACGTC. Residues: CASSIGTGSEQYV.

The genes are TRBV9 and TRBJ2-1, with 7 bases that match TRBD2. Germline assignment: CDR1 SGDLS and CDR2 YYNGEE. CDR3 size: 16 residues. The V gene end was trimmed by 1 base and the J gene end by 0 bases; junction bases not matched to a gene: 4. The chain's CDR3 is CASSVRIAGSYNEQFF. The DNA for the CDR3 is TGTGCCAGCAGCGTACGGATAGCGGGCTCCTACAATGAGCAGTTCTTC.

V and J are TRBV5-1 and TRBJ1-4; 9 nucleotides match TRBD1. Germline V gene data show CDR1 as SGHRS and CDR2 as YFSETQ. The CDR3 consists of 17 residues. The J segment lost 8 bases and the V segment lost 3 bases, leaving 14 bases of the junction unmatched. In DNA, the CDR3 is TGCGCCAGCAGCTGGGAAACCACGACAGGGGGAGGCGAAAAACTGTTTTTT. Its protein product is CASSWETTTGGGEKLFF. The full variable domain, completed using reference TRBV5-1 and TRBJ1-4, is KAGVTQTPRYLIKTRGQQVTLSCSPISGHRSVSWYQQTPGQGLQFLFEYFSETQRNKGNFPGRFSGRQFSNSRSEMNVSTLELGDSALYLCASSWETTTGGGEKLFFGSGTQLSVL.

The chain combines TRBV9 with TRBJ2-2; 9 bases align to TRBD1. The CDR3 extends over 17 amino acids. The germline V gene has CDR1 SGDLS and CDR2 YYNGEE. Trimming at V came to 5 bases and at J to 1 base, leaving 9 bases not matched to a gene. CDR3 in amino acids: CASSDIPGQGNTGELFF. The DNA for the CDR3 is TGTGCCAGCAGTGATATTCCGGGACAGGGGAACACCGGGGAGCTGTTTTTT.

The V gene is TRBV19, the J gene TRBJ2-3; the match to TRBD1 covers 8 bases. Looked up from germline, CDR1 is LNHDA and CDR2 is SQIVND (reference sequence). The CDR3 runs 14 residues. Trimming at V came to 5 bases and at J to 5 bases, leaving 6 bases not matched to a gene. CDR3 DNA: TGTGCCAGTAGTGTACAGGGGGTTGGAGATACGCAGTATTTT. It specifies CASSVQGVGDTQYF.

The CDR3 sequence is CASSQLRGRAEALRSYEQYF. CDR3 nucleotide sequence: TGCGCCAGCAGTCAATTGCGAGGGAGGGCGGAGGCACTGCGCAGCTACGAGCAGTACTTC. The V call is TRBV23-1, the J call TRBJ2-7, with TRBD2 matching over 7 bases. TRBV23-1 is filed as an ORF, its function uncertain. There are 20 residues in the CDR3. V trimming: 1 base; J trimming: 3 bases; junction bases outside the gene matches: 21.

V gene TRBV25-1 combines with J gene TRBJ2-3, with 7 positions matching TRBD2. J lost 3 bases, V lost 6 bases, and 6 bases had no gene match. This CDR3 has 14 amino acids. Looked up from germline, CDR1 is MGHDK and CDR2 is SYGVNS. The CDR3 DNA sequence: TGTGCCAGCAGGCGGGAGAAGAGTACAGATACGCAGTATTTT. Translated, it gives CASRREKSTDTQYF.

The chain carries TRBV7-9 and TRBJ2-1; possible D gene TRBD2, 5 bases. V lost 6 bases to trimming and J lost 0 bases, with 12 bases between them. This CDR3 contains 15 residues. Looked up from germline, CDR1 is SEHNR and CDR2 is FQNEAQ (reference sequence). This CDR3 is CASRPSGYSYNEQFF. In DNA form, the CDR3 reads TGTGCCAGCAGGCCGAGCGGATACTCCTACAATGAGCAGTTCTTC.